The 16 T cell receptor beta chains given below trace back to one sample, sequenced in a study of CD8 T cells in Susac syndrome. An input of about 0.5 to 1 ug of RNA was subjected to reverse transcription using random hexamers. TCRdb re-analysed the immunoSEQ multiplex PCR reads in MiXCR, keeping a single row per CDR3 protein. The sample consists of about 150,000 distinct CDR3 sequences, 95% of them appearing once. Input material: CD4+ T cells from PBMCs. The receptors originated from a human donor with Susac syndrome.

J is TRBJ2-3 and V is TRBV23-1; 8 bases align to TRBD2. Being an ORF, TRBV23-1 has a function that is uncertain. Unmatched junction bases numbered 16, after V lost 8 bases and J lost 0 bases. CDR3 length: 18 residues. In nucleotides, the CDR3 is TGCGCCAGCCGTGTAAGGCGGGGGGACCACTACAGCACAGATACGCAGTATTTT. This sequence encodes CASRVRRGDHYSTDTQYF.

The chain couples TRBV12-3 or TRBV12-4 to TRBJ2-7, with a tentative D call TRBD1 (6 bases). This CDR3 has 12 residues. V lost 5 bases and J 2 bases, leaving 7 bases between the germline ends. In nucleotides, the CDR3 is TGTGCCAGCAGTAGGACAGCCTACGAGCAGTACTTC. It codes for CASSRTAYEQYF.

V and J are TRBV2 and TRBJ2-3, with 11 bases that match TRBD1. V gave up 4 bases and J gave up 3 bases; unmatched junction bases: 3. Looked up from germline, CDR1 is SNHLY and CDR2 is FYNNEI. The CDR3 runs to 15 residues. The CDR3 here is CASSVGDRGTDTQYF. The CDR3 bases are TGTGCCAGCAGTGTAGGGGACAGGGGGACAGATACGCAGTATTTT.

The chain combines TRBV5-4 with TRBJ2-3; no firm D call. V dropped 6 bases and J dropped 3 bases, with 11 bases sitting between them. Germline V gives CDR1 SGHNT, CDR2 YYREEE (reference sequence). The CDR3 extends over 13 amino acids. This CDR3 reads CASNSDPTDTQYF. CDR3 DNA: TGTGCCAGCAACTCCGACCCAACAGATACGCAGTATTTT.

The chain combines TRBV3-1 with TRBJ2-7; 7 bases align to TRBD1. CDR1 is LGHDT and CDR2 is YNNKEL in the germline V gene (reference sequence). Germline trimming cut 1 base from V and 4 bases from J; bases unmatched to any gene: 13. CDR3 length: 17 amino acids. The CDR3 reads CASSQVGGRGNQYEQYF. The CDR3 nucleotides read TGTGCCAGCAGCCAAGTCGGAGGCAGGGGGAATCAGTACGAGCAGTACTTC.

This chain uses TRBV20-1 with TRBJ2-7, with 8 bases aligning to TRBD1. J lost 7 bases, V lost 4 bases, and 12 bases had no gene match. Germline CDR1 reads DFQATT; CDR2 reads SNEGSKA (reference sequence). CDR3 length equals 14 residues. The CDR3 nucleotides read TGCAGTGCTATCCGGCGCACAGGGGGTGGGGAGCAGTACTTC. Translated: CSAIRRTGGGEQYF.

This chain joins TRBV6-5 and TRBJ2-7, with D maybe TRBD1 (5 bases). From germline, CDR1 is MNHEY and CDR2 SVGAGI. V was pared by 0 bases and J by 2 bases, with 14 bases between. The CDR3 extends over 16 amino acids. CDR3 amino acids: CASSYSVWGGTYEQYF. The DNA for the CDR3 is TGTGCCAGCAGTTACTCGGTTTGGGGCGGAACCTACGAGCAGTACTTC.

This clonotype has only a few counts. The chain is built from TRBV7-8 and TRBJ2-5; D is perhaps TRBD1 (6 bases). This CDR3 is built from 13 residues. The ends were cut back, 4 bases at V and 2 bases at J, with 8 bases in the middle. Germline assignment: CDR1 SGHVS and CDR2 FQNEAQ. CDR3 sequence: CASSSGHQETQYF. CDR3 sequence (DNA): TGTGCCAGCAGCTCGGGACATCAAGAGACCCAGTACTTC. The full variable domain, completed using reference TRBV7-8 and TRBJ2-5, is GAGVSQSPRYKVAKRGQDVALRCDPISGHVSLFWYQQALGQGPEFLTYFQNEAQLDKSGLPSDRFFAERPEGSVSTLKIQRTQQEDSAVYLCASSSGHQETQYFGPGTRLLVL.

J is TRBJ1-2 and V is TRBV3-1, with D unclear. Per the germline V gene, CDR1 is LGHDT and CDR2 is YNNKEL (reference sequence). Trimming shortened V by 0 bases and J by 6 bases, and 23 bases separated the two germline ends. The CDR3 covers 18 residues. CDR3 in DNA: TGTGCCAGCAGCCAAGATTTCCCCGGCGGAGGGAATATGGATGGCTACACCTTC. Amino acids: CASSQDFPGGGNMDGYTF.

This clonotype has a single count. The chain employs TRBV28 and TRBJ1-5; the D is unclear. Trimming left V 6 bases short and J 5 bases short, with 11 bases between. This CDR3 has 13 amino acids. Germline CDR1 reads MDHEN; CDR2 reads SYDVKM. In DNA form, the CDR3 reads TGTGCCAGCAGAGGCCTCCAGCATCAGCCCCAGCATTTT. It codes for CASRGLQHQPQHF.

This chain joins TRBV29-1 and TRBJ1-1; unclear D gene. Germline V gene data show CDR1 as SQVTM and CDR2 as ANQGSEA. Trimming pared 6 bases from V and 1 base from J, leaving 15 bases between. The length of the CDR3 is 14 residues. The CDR3 loop is CSVSPTSGNTEAFF. The CDR3 nucleotides are TGCAGCGTGTCCCCGACAAGCGGGAACACTGAAGCTTTCTTT.

The CDR3 nucleotides read TGTGCCAGCAGTGAATCGGCATGGCGCACAGATACGCAGTATTTT. It specifies CASSESAWRTDTQYF. This chain uses TRBV25-1 with TRBJ2-3; D remains unclear. Trimming cost V 1 base and J 1 base, with 9 bases left between them. The CDR3 contains 15 residues. CDR1 is MGHDK, CDR2 SYGVNS, per germline.

The chain has TRBV6-2 or TRBV6-3 and TRBJ2-6; D call uncertain. Trimming removed 7 bases at V and 2 bases at J, with 15 bases between. Germline CDR1 is MNHEY and CDR2 is SVGEGT. The length of the CDR3 is 16 residues. This chain's CDR3 is CASKDPGVAGANVLTF. The CDR3 bases are TGTGCCAGCAAGGATCCAGGAGTCGCTGGGGCCAACGTCCTGACTTTC.

The rearrangement joins TRBV7-2 to TRBJ2-3; perhaps TRBD2 as D (5 bases). Trimming shortened V by 4 bases and J by 2 bases, and 10 bases separated the two germline ends. Germline assignment: CDR1 SGHTA and CDR2 FQGNSA. This CDR3 region has 14 residues. The CDR3 loop reads CASSSGYYTDTQYF. For the CDR3, the DNA is TGTGCCAGCAGCTCGGGATACTACACAGATACGCAGTATTTT.

This rearrangement joins TRBV4-1 to TRBJ2-6; D may match TRBD1 or TRBD2 (5 bases each). Germline lookup yields CDR1 MGHRA and CDR2 YSYEKL. The length of the CDR3 is 16 residues. The V gene lost 4 bases and the J gene lost 0 bases, with 10 bases spanning the gap. The chain's CDR3 is CASSPGRNSGANVLTF. DNA of the CDR3: TGCGCCAGCAGCCCGGGACGGAACTCTGGGGCCAACGTCCTGACTTTC.

This chain connects TRBV7-2 to TRBJ2-6; either TRBD1 or TRBD2 may supply D (5 bases each). CDR3 length equals 13 residues. Germline V gene sequence: CDR1 SGHTA, CDR2 FQGNSA. V shed 9 bases and J shed 2 bases, with 8 bases lying between them. The CDR3 DNA follows: TGTGCCAGGAGAGGGGCTGGGGCCAACGTCCTGACTTTC. Its protein is CARRGAGANVLTF. The whole variable domain, filled in from reference TRBV7-2 and TRBJ2-6, reads GAGVSQSPSNKVTEKGKDVELRCDPISGHTALYWYRQSLGQGLEFLIYFQGNSAPDKSGLPSDRFSAERTGGSVSTLTIQRTQQEDSAVYLCARRGAGANVLTFGAGSRLTVL.